This T cell receptor beta chain was identified in a study of blood T cell repertoires in COVID-19. Assay: immunoSEQ multiplex PCR; the TCRdb copy retains only in-frame clones and omits some. The table includes just over 150,000 clones, 85% to 90% detected once. CDR1 and CDR2 (germline): MDHEN, SYDVKM. CDR3 length: 18 residues. After removal of 2 bases from V and 5 bases from J, the junction contained 17 bases not matched to a gene. The sequencing sample was made of PBMCs or T cells enriched from blood (not recorded which). This receptor was identified in a woman aged 45-60 years who had recovered from COVID-19. This sequence joins TRBV28 and TRBJ2-5; 7 bases map to TRBD1. CDR3 nucleotide sequence: TGTGCCAGCAGTTTAAAATGGATCTACAGGGGAAGCAGGGAGACCCAGTACTTC. As protein: CASSLKWIYRGSRETQYF.